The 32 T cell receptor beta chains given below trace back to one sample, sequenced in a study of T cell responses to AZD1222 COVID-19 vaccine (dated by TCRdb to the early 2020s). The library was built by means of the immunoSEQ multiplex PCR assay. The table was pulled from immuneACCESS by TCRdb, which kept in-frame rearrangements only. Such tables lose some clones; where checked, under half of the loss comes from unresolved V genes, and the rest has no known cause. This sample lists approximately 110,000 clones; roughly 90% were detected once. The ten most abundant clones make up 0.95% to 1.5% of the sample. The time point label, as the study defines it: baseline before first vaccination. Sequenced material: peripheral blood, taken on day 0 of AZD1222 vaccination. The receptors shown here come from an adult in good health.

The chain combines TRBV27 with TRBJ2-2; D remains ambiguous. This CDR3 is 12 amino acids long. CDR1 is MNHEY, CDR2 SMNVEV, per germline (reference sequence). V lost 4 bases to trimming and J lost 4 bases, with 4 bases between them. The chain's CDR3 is CASSSFTGELFF. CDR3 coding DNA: TGTGCCAGCAGTTCGTTCACCGGGGAGCTGTTTTTT.

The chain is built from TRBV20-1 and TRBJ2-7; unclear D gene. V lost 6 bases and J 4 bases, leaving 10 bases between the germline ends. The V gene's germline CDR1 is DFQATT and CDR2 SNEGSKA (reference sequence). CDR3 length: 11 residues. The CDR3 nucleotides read TGCAGTGCAACCACCGGGTACGAGCAGTACTTC. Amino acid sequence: CSATTGYEQYF.

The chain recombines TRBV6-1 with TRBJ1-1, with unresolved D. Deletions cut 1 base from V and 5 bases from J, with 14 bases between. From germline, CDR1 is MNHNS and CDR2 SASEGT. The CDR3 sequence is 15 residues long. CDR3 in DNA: TGTGCCAGCAGTGAAGACAGACTACCGAGGACTGAAGCTTTCTTT. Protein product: CASSEDRLPRTEAFF.

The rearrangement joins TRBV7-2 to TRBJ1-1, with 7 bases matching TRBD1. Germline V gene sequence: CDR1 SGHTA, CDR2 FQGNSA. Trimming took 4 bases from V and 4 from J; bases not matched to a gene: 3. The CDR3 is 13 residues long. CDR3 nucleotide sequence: TGTGCCAGCAGCTACCGGACAGGCACTGAAGCTTTCTTT. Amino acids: CASSYRTGTEAFF.

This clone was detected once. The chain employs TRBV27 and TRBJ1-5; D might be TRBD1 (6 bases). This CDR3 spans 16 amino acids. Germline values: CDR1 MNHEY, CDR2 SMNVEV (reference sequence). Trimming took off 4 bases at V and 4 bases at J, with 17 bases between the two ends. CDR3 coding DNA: TGTGCCAGCAGTTATAGTGTACAGGGAAGTAATCAGCCCCAGCATTTT. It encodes CASSYSVQGSNQPQHF.

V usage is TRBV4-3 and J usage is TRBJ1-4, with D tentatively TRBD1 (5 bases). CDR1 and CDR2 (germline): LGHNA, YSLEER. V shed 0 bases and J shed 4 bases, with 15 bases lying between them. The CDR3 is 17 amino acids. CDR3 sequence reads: CASSQDLGGFGNEKLFF. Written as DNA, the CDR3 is TGCGCCAGCAGCCAAGATTTGGGGGGGTTCGGTAATGAAAAACTGTTTTTT.

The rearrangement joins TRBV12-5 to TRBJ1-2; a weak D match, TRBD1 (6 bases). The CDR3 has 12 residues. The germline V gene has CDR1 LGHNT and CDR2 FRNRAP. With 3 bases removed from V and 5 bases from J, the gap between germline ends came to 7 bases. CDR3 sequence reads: CASGLGGYGYTF. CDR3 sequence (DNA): TGTGCTAGTGGTTTAGGGGGGTATGGCTACACCTTC.

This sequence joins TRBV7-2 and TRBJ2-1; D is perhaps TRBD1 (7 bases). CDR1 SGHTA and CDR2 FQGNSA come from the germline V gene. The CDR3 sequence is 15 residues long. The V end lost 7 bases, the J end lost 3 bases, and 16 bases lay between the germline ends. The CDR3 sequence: CASNAGTADYNEQFF. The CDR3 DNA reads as TGTGCCAGCAACGCGGGGACAGCGGACTACAATGAGCAGTTCTTC.

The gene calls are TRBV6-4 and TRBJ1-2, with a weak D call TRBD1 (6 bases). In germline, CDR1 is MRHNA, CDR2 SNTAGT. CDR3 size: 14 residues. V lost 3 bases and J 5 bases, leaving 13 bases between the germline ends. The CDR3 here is CASSEARQVYGYTF. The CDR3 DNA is TGTGCCAGCAGTGAAGCCAGACAGGTATATGGCTACACCTTC.

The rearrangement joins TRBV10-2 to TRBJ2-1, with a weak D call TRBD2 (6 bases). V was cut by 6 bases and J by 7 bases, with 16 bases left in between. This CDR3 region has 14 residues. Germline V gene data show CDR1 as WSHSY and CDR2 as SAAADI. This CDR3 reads CASRSGLSGNEQFF. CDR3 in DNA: TGCGCCAGCAGATCGGGACTCTCTGGGAATGAGCAGTTCTTC.

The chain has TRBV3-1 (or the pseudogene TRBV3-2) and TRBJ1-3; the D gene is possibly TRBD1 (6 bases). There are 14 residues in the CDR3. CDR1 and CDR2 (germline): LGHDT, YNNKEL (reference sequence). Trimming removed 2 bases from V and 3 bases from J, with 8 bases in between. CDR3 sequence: CASSQQGFGNTIYF. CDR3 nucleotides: TGTGCCAGCAGCCAACAGGGGTTTGGAAACACCATATATTTT.

In DNA form, the CDR3 reads TGTGCCAGCAGTTTCCGCTATACCTCCCGGGAGGTGGGGGAGCAGTACTTC. This sequence encodes CASSFRYTSREVGEQYF. This chain connects TRBV28 to TRBJ2-7; 7 bases match TRBD2. V shed 3 bases and J 7 bases; nucleotides not matched to a gene: 18. This CDR3 contains 17 residues. Germline V CDR1 and CDR2: MDHEN, SYDVKM.

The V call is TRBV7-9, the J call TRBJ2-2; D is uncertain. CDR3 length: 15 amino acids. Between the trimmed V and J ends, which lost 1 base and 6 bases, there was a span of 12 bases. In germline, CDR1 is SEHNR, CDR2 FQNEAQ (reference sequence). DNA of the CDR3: TGTGCCAGCAGCTTAGGACCGATTCCAGCCGGGGAGCTGTTTTTT. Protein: CASSLGPIPAGELFF.

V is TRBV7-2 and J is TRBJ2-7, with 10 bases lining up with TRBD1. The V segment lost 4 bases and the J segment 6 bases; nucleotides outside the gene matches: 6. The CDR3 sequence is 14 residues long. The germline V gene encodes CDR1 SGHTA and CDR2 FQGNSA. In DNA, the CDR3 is TGTGCCAGCAGCTCCAGACAGGGGGCGGGCGAGCAGTACTTC. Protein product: CASSSRQGAGEQYF.

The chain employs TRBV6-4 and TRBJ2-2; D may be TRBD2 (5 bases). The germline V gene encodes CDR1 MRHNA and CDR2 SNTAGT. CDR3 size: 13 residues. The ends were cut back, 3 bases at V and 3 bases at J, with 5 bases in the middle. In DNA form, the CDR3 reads TGTGCCAGCAGTGAGGGAGACACCGGGGAGCTGTTTTTT. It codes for CASSEGDTGELFF.

This CDR3 reads CSVWHGSDTEAFF. The CDR3 DNA reads as TGCAGCGTTTGGCACGGTTCAGACACTGAAGCTTTCTTT. The rearrangement joins TRBV29-1 to TRBJ1-1, with D hard to call. CDR3 length: 13 residues. The V gene lost 5 bases and the J gene lost 3 bases, with 13 bases spanning the gap. Germline V CDR1 and CDR2: SQVTM, ANQGSEA.

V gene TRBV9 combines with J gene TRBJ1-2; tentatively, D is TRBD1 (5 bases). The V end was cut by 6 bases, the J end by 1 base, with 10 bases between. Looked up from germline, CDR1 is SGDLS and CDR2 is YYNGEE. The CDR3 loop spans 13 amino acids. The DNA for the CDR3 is TGTGCCAGCACCCGGGGCAGTAACTATGGCTACACCTTC. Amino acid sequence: CASTRGSNYGYTF.

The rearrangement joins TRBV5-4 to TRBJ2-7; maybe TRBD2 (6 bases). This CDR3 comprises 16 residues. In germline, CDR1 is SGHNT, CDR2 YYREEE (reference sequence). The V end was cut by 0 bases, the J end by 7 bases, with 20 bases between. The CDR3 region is CASSLVRDSSLSEQYF. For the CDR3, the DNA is TGTGCCAGCAGCTTGGTTCGGGACTCCTCACTGAGTGAGCAGTACTTC.

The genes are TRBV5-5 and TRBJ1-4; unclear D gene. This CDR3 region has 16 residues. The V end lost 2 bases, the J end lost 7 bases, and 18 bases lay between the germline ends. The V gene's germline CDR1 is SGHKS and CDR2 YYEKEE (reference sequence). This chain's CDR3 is CASSFGGSVGVEKLFF. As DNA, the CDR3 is TGTGCCAGCAGCTTTGGAGGAAGCGTTGGGGTTGAAAAACTGTTTTTT.

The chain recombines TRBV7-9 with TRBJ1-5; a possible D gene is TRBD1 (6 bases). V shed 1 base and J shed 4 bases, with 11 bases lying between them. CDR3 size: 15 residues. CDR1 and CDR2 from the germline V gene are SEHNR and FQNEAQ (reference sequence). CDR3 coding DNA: TGTGCCAGCAGCTTAGTGGGGGGCTTAAATCAGCCCCAGCATTTT. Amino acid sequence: CASSLVGGLNQPQHF.

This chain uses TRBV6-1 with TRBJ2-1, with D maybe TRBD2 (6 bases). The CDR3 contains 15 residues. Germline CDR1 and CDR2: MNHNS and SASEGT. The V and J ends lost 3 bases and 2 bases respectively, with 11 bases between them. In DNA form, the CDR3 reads TGTGCCAGCAGTGAGTATGGGGGGACCTACAATGAGCAGTTCTTC. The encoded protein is CASSEYGGTYNEQFF.

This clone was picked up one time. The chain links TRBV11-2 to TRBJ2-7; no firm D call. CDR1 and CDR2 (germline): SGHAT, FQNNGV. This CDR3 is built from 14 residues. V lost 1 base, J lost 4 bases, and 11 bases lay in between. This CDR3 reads CASSLAQSFYEQYF. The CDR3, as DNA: TGTGCCAGCAGCTTAGCCCAGTCTTTTTACGAGCAGTACTTC.

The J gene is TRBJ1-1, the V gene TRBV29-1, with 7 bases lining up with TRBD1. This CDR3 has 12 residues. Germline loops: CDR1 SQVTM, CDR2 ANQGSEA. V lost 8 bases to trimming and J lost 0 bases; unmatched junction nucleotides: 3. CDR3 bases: TGCAGCCCGGGACAGCTGAACACTGAAGCTTTCTTT. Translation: CSPGQLNTEAFF.

CDR3 nucleotides: TGCAGCGTTGGACAGAATGAGCAGTTCTTC. It encodes CSVGQNEQFF. The chain employs TRBV29-1 and TRBJ2-1; the D gene is possibly TRBD1 (5 bases). Trimming cost V 4 bases and J 7 bases, with 5 bases left between them. The CDR3 is 10 amino acids. Germline V gene sequence: CDR1 SQVTM, CDR2 ANQGSEA.

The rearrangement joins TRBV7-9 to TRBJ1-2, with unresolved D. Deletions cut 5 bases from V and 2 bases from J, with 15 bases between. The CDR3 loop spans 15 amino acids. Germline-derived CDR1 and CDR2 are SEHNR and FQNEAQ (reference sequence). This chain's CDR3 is CASSPPSPSNYGYTF. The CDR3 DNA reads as TGTGCCAGCAGCCCCCCATCCCCCTCAAACTATGGCTACACCTTC.

CDR3 in DNA: TGTGCCAGCTCACCCGGCACAATCAATCAGCCCCAGCATTTT. It is translated as CASSPGTINQPQHF. V is TRBV18 and J is TRBJ1-5; D gene ambiguous. This CDR3 is built from 14 residues. V shed 3 bases and J shed 3 bases, with 9 bases lying between them. CDR1 and CDR2 (germline): KGHSH, LQKENI.

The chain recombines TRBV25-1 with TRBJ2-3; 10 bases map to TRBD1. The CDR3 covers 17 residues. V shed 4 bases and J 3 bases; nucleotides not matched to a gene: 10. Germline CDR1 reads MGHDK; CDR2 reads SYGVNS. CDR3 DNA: TGTGCCAGCAGTGCTGGGACAGGGGATTTGGGAACAGATACGCAGTATTTT. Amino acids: CASSAGTGDLGTDTQYF.

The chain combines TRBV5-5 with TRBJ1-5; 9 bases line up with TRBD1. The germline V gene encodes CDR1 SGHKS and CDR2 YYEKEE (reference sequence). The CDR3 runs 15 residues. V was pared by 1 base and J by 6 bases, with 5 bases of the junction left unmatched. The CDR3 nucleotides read TGTGCCAGCAGCTTGACAGGGGGCCCCGCTCAGCCCCAGCATTTT. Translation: CASSLTGGPAQPQHF. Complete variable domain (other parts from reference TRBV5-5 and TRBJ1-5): DAGVTQSPTHLIKTRGQQVTLRCSPISGHKSVSWYQQVLGQGPQFIFQYYEKEERGRGNFPDRFSARQFPNYSSELNVNALLLGDSALYLCASSLTGGPAQPQHFGDGTRLSIL.

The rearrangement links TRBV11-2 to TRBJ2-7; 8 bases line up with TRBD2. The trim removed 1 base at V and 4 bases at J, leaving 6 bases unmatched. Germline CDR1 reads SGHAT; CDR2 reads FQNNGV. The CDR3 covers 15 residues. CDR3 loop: CASSLALAGFYEQYF. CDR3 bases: TGTGCCAGCAGCTTAGCCCTAGCGGGCTTTTACGAGCAGTACTTC.

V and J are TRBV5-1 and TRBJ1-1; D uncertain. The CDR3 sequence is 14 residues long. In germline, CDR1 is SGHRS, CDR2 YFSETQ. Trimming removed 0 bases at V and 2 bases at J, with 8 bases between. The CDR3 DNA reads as TGCGCCAGCAGCTTGGACGGGAGAAACACTGAAGCTTTCTTT. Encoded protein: CASSLDGRNTEAFF.

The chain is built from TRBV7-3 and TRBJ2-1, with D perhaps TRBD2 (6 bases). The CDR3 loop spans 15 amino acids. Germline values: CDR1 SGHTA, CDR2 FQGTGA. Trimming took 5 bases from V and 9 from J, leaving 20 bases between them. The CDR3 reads CASSHWGDARGEQFF. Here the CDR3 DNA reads TGTGCCAGCAGCCATTGGGGGGACGCCCGAGGTGAGCAGTTCTTC. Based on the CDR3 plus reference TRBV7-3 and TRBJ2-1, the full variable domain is GAGVSQTPSNKVTEKGKYVELRCDPISGHTALYWYRQSLGQGPEFLIYFQGTGAADDSGLPNDRFFAVRPEGSVSTLKIQRTERGDSAVYLCASSHWGDARGEQFFGPGTRLTVL.

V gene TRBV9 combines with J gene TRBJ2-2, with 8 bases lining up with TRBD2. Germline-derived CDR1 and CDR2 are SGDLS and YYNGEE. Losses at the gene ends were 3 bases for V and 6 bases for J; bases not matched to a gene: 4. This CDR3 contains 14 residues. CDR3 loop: CASSGGLAPGELFF. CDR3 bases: TGTGCCAGCAGCGGTGGACTAGCCCCCGGGGAGCTGTTTTTT.